The 32 T cell receptor beta chains listed next were all sequenced from one sample in a study of regulatory and conventional T cells in RAG deficiency (dated by TCRdb to 2017 to 2019). Receptors were amplified or captured by the immunoSEQ multiplex PCR assay. The immuneACCESS repertoire file appears here via TCRdb, limited to in-frame rearrangements. These files lack a portion of the clones; in checked studies, under half of the deficit traces to unresolved V genes, and the cause of the others is not known. Within this sample are approximately 12,000 clones, with approximately 93% of them counted one time only. The top ten hold approximately 1% of the sample. Conventional CD4+ T cells were purified from blood as CD25-low CD127-high cells before genomic DNA extraction. These data also featured in a second study, about regulatory T cells. As the second publication notes: The multiplex PCR used 52 forward TRBV primers and 13 reverse TRBJ primers, with assay-based and computational corrections for amplification bias.

Material: CD4+ effector T cells sorted from blood. All receptors come from a human donor in good health.

The chain couples TRBV2 to TRBJ2-7, with 7 bases fitting TRBD1. Germline V lookup: CDR1 SNHLY, CDR2 FYNNEI. Unmatched junction bases numbered 6, after V lost 1 base and J lost 6 bases. This CDR3 spans 14 amino acids. CDR3 protein: CASSEDLQGSEQYF. DNA for the CDR3: TGTGCCAGCAGTGAAGATCTACAGGGGTCCGAGCAGTACTTC.

This clone came up a few times. The chain joins TRBV19 to TRBJ1-2, with 7 bases identical to TRBD1. V trimming: 3 bases; J trimming: 11 bases; junction bases outside the gene matches: 6. Germline lookup yields CDR1 LNHDA and CDR2 SQIVND (reference sequence). The CDR3 length is 12 residues. The DNA of the CDR3 is TGTGCCAGTAGTATCGGGGACAGAGCTTACACCTTC. The encoded protein is CASSIGDRAYTF.

This chain connects TRBV2 to TRBJ1-3; no clear D gene. Per germline, CDR1 SNHLY and CDR2 FYNNEI. The CDR3 is made up of 13 amino acids. V lost 6 bases and J 2 bases, leaving 8 bases between the germline ends. CDR3 sequence (DNA): TGTGCCAGCAGGAGTCGTACTGGAAACACCATATATTTT. The encoded protein is CASRSRTGNTIYF.

The V call is TRBV6-5, the J call TRBJ1-6; weak D call: TRBD1 (6 bases). Germline V lookup: CDR1 MNHEY, CDR2 SVGAGI. V was cut by 5 bases and J by 6 bases, with 11 bases left in between. The CDR3 runs 14 residues. DNA of the CDR3: TGTGCCAGCAGTAGACAGGCCGTTAATTCACCCCTCCACTTT. The encoded protein is CASSRQAVNSPLHF.

This clone was recorded once. This chain uses TRBV19 with TRBJ2-1; D perhaps matches TRBD1 (5 bases). Per germline, CDR1 LNHDA and CDR2 SQIVND (reference sequence). Trimming took off 6 bases at V and 6 bases at J, with 21 bases between the two ends. The CDR3 sequence is 16 residues long. The CDR3 sequence is CASSARLPQGFNEQFF. The DNA for the CDR3 is TGTGCCAGTAGCGCCCGTCTCCCCCAGGGTTTCAATGAGCAGTTCTTC.

The chain combines TRBV11-2 with TRBJ2-7; D perhaps matches TRBD2 (6 bases). V dropped 2 bases and J dropped 2 bases, with 10 bases sitting between them. This CDR3 has 14 residues. The germline gives CDR1 SGHAT, CDR2 FQNNGV. The CDR3 nucleotides read TGTGCCAGCAGCTTACGGGAGCCGACCTACGAGCAGTACTTC. Protein product: CASSLREPTYEQYF. Full variable domain (remainder filled in from reference TRBV11-2 and TRBJ2-7): EAGVAQSPRYKIIEKRQSVAFWCNPISGHATLYWYQQILGQGPKLLIQFQNNGVVDDSQLPKDRFSAERLKGVDSTLKIQPAKLEDSAVYLCASSLREPTYEQYFGPGTRLTVT.

The chain employs TRBV6-5 and TRBJ1-1, with 9 bases aligning to TRBD1. V trimming: 4 bases; J trimming: 0 bases; junction bases outside the gene matches: 0. CDR3 length: 14 amino acids. The germline V gene has CDR1 MNHEY and CDR2 SVGAGI. The CDR3 protein is CASSWDRVNTEAFF. For the CDR3, the DNA is TGTGCCAGCAGTTGGGACAGGGTGAACACTGAAGCTTTCTTT.

This sequence joins TRBV5-1 and TRBJ1-2; unclear D gene. This CDR3 is 15 amino acids long. Germline CDR1 is SGHRS and CDR2 is YFSETQ. Trimming stripped 4 bases from V and 0 bases from J, with 13 bases between. The chain's CDR3 is CASSLLAGANYGYTF. For the CDR3, the DNA is TGCGCCAGCAGCCTGCTGGCCGGAGCTAACTATGGCTACACCTTC.

The J gene is TRBJ1-1, the V gene TRBV30, with 9 positions matching TRBD1. Per germline, CDR1 GTSNPN and CDR2 SVGIG (reference sequence). The CDR3 is 13 amino acids. After removal of 3 bases from V and 5 bases from J, the junction contained 4 bases not matched to a gene. The CDR3 DNA sequence: TGTGCCTGGAGGACAGGGGGTGGGACTGAAGCTTTCTTT. Its translation is CAWRTGGGTEAFF.

In regard to this clone: Other DNA sequences from this sample encode an identical CDR3 as well. The genes are TRBV19 and TRBJ1-1; possibly TRBD1 for D (5 bases). The germline V gene encodes CDR1 LNHDA and CDR2 SQIVND (reference sequence). This CDR3 has 12 amino acids. The V and J ends lost 8 bases and 9 bases respectively, with 16 bases between them. The CDR3 loop is CASFSQGYQAFF. Here the CDR3 DNA reads TGTGCCAGTTTCTCTCAGGGATACCAAGCTTTCTTT.

This chain links TRBV5-4 with TRBJ2-7, with 8 positions matching TRBD1. Germline lookup yields CDR1 SGHNT and CDR2 YYREEE (reference sequence). The CDR3 has 14 residues. Germline trimming cut 3 bases from V and 0 bases from J; bases unmatched to any gene: 2. Here the CDR3 reads CASSYDRGSYEQYF. The CDR3, as DNA: TGTGCCAGCAGCTATGACAGGGGCTCCTACGAGCAGTACTTC.

The CDR3 spells CASIQGQRNTGELFF. CDR3 nucleotides: TGTGCCAGCATTCAGGGACAGAGGAACACCGGGGAGCTGTTTTTT. The V and J genes are TRBV25-1 and TRBJ2-2; TRBD1 matches at 7 bases. The CDR3 totals 15 residues. With V trimmed by 7 bases and J by 1 base, 6 bases remained unmatched. The germline gives CDR1 MGHDK, CDR2 SYGVNS.

In the case of this clone: The germline gene is not matched at one end of the junction; a read error may be the cause. V and J are TRBV7-9 and TRBJ2-7; TRBD2 agrees at 12 bases. The CDR3 contains 13 residues. Germline assignment: CDR1 SEHNR and CDR2 FQNEAQ (reference sequence). The CDR3 loop reads CASSLAGGREQYF. The CDR3 DNA is TGTGCCAGCAGCCTAGCGGGGGGGCGCGAGCAGTACTTC.

This clone was picked up one time. The chain joins TRBV19 to TRBJ1-1; tentative D call: TRBD1 (6 bases). Trimming removed 5 bases from V and 0 bases from J, with 28 bases in between. Germline CDR1 is LNHDA and CDR2 is SQIVND (reference sequence). The CDR3 has 20 residues. The CDR3 DNA reads as TGTGCCAGTAGTTTTGGCGAACACTACCGAGGGGGGCCCATGAACACTGAAGCTTTCTTT. Protein product: CASSFGEHYRGGPMNTEAFF.

The chain has TRBV7-9 and TRBJ1-4; the match to TRBD1 covers 9 bases. In germline, CDR1 is SEHNR, CDR2 FQNEAQ (reference sequence). The CDR3 contains 14 residues. V was pared by 5 bases and J by 8 bases, with 6 bases of the junction left unmatched. The CDR3 reads CASSRDRVEEKLFF. DNA for the CDR3: TGTGCCAGCAGCCGGGACAGGGTCGAGGAAAAACTGTTTTTT.

The chain uses TRBV6-6 and TRBJ1-3; D uncertain. CDR1 is MNHNY and CDR2 is SVGAGI in the germline V gene (reference sequence). The CDR3 consists of 16 residues. Trimming took 0 bases from V and 1 from J, leaving 10 bases between them. The DNA for the CDR3 is TGTGCCAGCAGTTACTCGCCGGGTACATCTGGAAACACCATATATTTT. This codes for CASSYSPGTSGNTIYF.

The gene calls are TRBV19 and TRBJ1-6; possibly TRBD1 for D (6 bases). This CDR3 has 17 residues. Germline CDR1 reads LNHDA; CDR2 reads SQIVND (reference sequence). V lost 5 bases to trimming and J lost 0 bases, with 14 bases between them. The DNA for the CDR3 is TGTGCCAGTAGTCCGGACACAGGGAGCTCCTATAATTCACCCCTCCACTTT. Encoded protein: CASSPDTGSSYNSPLHF.

The gene calls are TRBV10-3 and TRBJ1-2; D call uncertain. CDR3 size: 12 residues. In germline, CDR1 is ENHRY, CDR2 SYGVKD. V was shortened by 2 bases and J by 1 base, with 2 bases between the two germline ends. CDR3 sequence reads: CAISELNYGYTF. CDR3 sequence (DNA): TGTGCCATCAGTGAGCTTAACTATGGCTACACCTTC.

This clone was observed a few times. The V gene is TRBV19, the J gene TRBJ2-3; no firm D call. The CDR3 is made up of 14 amino acids. Deletions cut 5 bases from V and 2 bases from J, with 11 bases between. Germline V CDR1 and CDR2: LNHDA, SQIVND (reference sequence). The CDR3 DNA reads TGTGCCAGTAGTTTAGGCGACGACACAGATACGCAGTATTTT. Translation: CASSLGDDTDTQYF. The complete variable domain, with remaining parts taken from reference TRBV19 and TRBJ2-3, reads DGGITQSPKYLFRKEGQNVTLSCEQNLNHDAMYWYRQDPGQGLRLIYYSQIVNDFQKGDIAEGYSVSREKKESFPLTVTSAQKNPTAFYLCASSLGDDTDTQYFGPGTRLTVL.

This sequence joins TRBV6-1 and TRBJ2-2; D is perhaps TRBD1 (6 bases). This CDR3 is 15 amino acids long. Trimming left V 4 bases short and J 4 bases short, with 13 bases between. The germline V gene has CDR1 MNHNS and CDR2 SASEGT. The CDR3 spells CASSGQGLGTGELFF. The DNA of the CDR3 is TGTGCCAGCAGTGGGCAGGGGTTAGGCACCGGGGAGCTGTTTTTT.

This clone appeared once. The chain uses TRBV19 and TRBJ2-1; D gene uncertain. The CDR3 covers 13 residues. V lost 4 bases and J lost 0, with 4 bases in between. CDR1 and CDR2 (germline): LNHDA, SQIVND (reference sequence). The CDR3 reads CASSTSSYNEQFF. CDR3 DNA: TGTGCCAGTAGTACGAGCTCCTACAATGAGCAGTTCTTC.

The chain recombines TRBV30 with TRBJ2-5; 11 nucleotides align to TRBD2. Germline trimming cut 2 bases from V and 0 bases from J; bases unmatched to any gene: 2. Per germline, CDR1 GTSNPN and CDR2 SVGIG (reference sequence). The CDR3 runs 15 residues. The CDR3 nucleotides are TGTGCCTGGAGTCTAGCGGGAGGAGACCAAGAGACCCAGTACTTC. It translates to CAWSLAGGDQETQYF.

The chain recombines TRBV18 with TRBJ2-5; D remains unclear. The CDR3 runs 14 residues. V shed 0 bases and J shed 6 bases, with 11 bases lying between them. Germline CDR1 reads KGHSH; CDR2 reads LQKENI. CDR3 amino acids: CASSPPMGRQTQYF. The CDR3 DNA sequence: TGTGCCAGCTCACCACCCATGGGCCGGCAGACCCAGTACTTC.

The chain uses TRBV11-2 and TRBJ2-4, with D tentatively TRBD2 (5 bases). CDR1 is SGHAT and CDR2 is FQNNGV in the germline V gene. The V gene lost 0 bases and the J gene lost 2 bases, with 11 bases spanning the gap. The CDR3 loop spans 16 amino acids. The DNA for the CDR3 is TGTGCCAGCAGCTTAGATGATCGGGATCCCAAAAACATTCAGTACTTC. It yields the protein CASSLDDRDPKNIQYF.

The J gene is TRBJ1-5, the V gene TRBV6-5; no clear D gene. The CDR3 extends over 13 amino acids. The germline V and J ends were trimmed by 2 bases and 3 bases, with 5 bases remaining between them. Germline loops: CDR1 MNHEY, CDR2 SVGAGI. CDR3 region: CASSYRPNQPQHF. DNA for the CDR3: TGTGCCAGCAGTTACAGACCCAATCAGCCCCAGCATTTT.

This chain joins TRBV7-2 and TRBJ2-2, with unresolved D. This CDR3 spans 14 amino acids. Trimming removed 4 bases at V and 0 bases at J, with 6 bases between. The germline V gene encodes CDR1 SGHTA and CDR2 FQGNSA. The CDR3 reads CASSSVTNTGELFF. CDR3 bases: TGTGCCAGCAGCTCCGTCACGAACACCGGGGAGCTGTTTTTT. Looking up the rest from reference TRBV7-2 and TRBJ2-2 gives the full variable domain: GAGVSQSPSNKVTEKGKDVELRCDPISGHTALYWYRQSLGQGLEFLIYFQGNSAPDKSGLPSDRFSAERTGGSVSTLTIQRTQQEDSAVYLCASSSVTNTGELFFGEGSRLTVL.

The chain couples TRBV25-1 to TRBJ1-6; the match to TRBD1 covers 7 bases. This CDR3 comprises 14 residues. V gave up 7 bases and J gave up 6 bases; unmatched junction bases: 6. Germline CDR1 is MGHDK and CDR2 is SYGVNS. DNA for the CDR3: TGTGCCAGCAAGAGGGGGACAGCTAATTCACCCCTCCACTTT. Translating it yields CASKRGTANSPLHF.

The CDR3 reads CASSEFSEAFF. CDR3 nucleotide sequence: TGTGCCAGCAGTGAATTTTCTGAAGCTTTCTTT. This chain uses TRBV6-1 with TRBJ1-1, with D hard to call. This CDR3 contains 11 residues. Per germline, CDR1 MNHNS and CDR2 SASEGT. The V end was cut by 2 bases, the J end by 6 bases, with 4 bases between.

The chain carries TRBV6-1 and TRBJ1-2; D remains ambiguous. The germline gives CDR1 MNHNS, CDR2 SASEGT. Trimming stripped 3 bases from V and 10 bases from J, with 12 bases between. The CDR3 totals 12 residues. CDR3 nucleotides: TGTGCCAGCAGTGACGGCCTTCGGCACTACACCTTC. Translating gives CASSDGLRHYTF.

CDR3 region: CAWSMVGGVLSYEQYF. The CDR3 DNA is TGTGCCTGGAGTATGGTTGGAGGTGTTCTCTCCTACGAGCAGTACTTC. This chain joins TRBV30 and TRBJ2-7; possible D gene TRBD2, 5 bases. V was pared by 2 bases and J by 0 bases, with 17 bases between. The germline V gene encodes CDR1 GTSNPN and CDR2 SVGIG (reference sequence). There are 16 residues in the CDR3.

This chain connects TRBV6-1 to TRBJ2-5, with 8 bases lining up with TRBD2. Germline assignment: CDR1 MNHNS and CDR2 SASEGT. This CDR3 has 16 residues. J gave up 2 bases and V 0 bases, and 5 bases lay outside the gene matches. In DNA form, the CDR3 reads TGTGCCAGCAGTGAAGCGGGGCGACTAGCGCAAGAGACCCAGTACTTC. This sequence encodes CASSEAGRLAQETQYF.

The gene calls are TRBV27 and TRBJ2-3; possibly TRBD2 for D (7 bases). Germline V gene sequence: CDR1 MNHEY, CDR2 SMNVEV (reference sequence). CDR3 length equals 14 residues. Trimming took off 5 bases at V and 3 bases at J, with 12 bases between the two ends. The CDR3 loop reads CASSGGGATDTQYF. The CDR3, as DNA: TGTGCCAGCAGTGGTGGGGGGGCAACAGATACGCAGTATTTT.